The 25 T cell receptor beta chains listed next were all sequenced from one sample in a study of CD8 T cells in Susac syndrome. The RNA input was about 0.5 to 1 ug, and it was reverse transcribed with random hexamers. TCRdb recomputed calls from the immunoSEQ multiplex PCR reads with MiXCR, one row per CDR3 protein. The data show about 70,000 distinct CDR3 sequences, about 95% seen once. Sequenced: CD8+ T cells from PBMCs. These receptors all come from a human donor in good health.

The genes are TRBV4-1 and TRBJ2-3, with TRBD2 matching 7 bases. Germline lookup yields CDR1 MGHRA and CDR2 YSYEKL. This CDR3 region has 17 residues. V lost 0 bases, J lost 4 bases, and 10 bases stayed unmatched. CDR3: CASSQDISGGGADTQYF. The CDR3 nucleotides are TGCGCCAGCAGCCAAGATATCAGCGGCGGGGGAGCAGATACGCAGTATTTT.

The chain has TRBV7-2 and TRBJ2-7; D is possibly TRBD2 (6 bases). The V and J ends lost 6 bases and 5 bases respectively, with 14 bases between them. There are 13 residues in the CDR3. Germline assignment: CDR1 SGHTA and CDR2 FQGNSA. DNA for the CDR3: TGTGCCAGCAGGGAGGGGATCTGGGACGAGCAGTACTTC. Protein: CASREGIWDEQYF.

The V call is TRBV4-3, the J call TRBJ1-2, with 7 bases that match TRBD1. The CDR3 sequence is 16 residues long. CDR1 LGHNA and CDR2 YSLEER come from the germline V gene. V shed 0 bases, J shed 4 bases, and the junction held 8 bases outside the gene matches. The CDR3 here is CASSQDLSGGFYGYTF. The CDR3 nucleotides read TGCGCCAGCAGCCAAGATCTATCAGGGGGATTCTATGGCTACACCTTC.

This clonotype was detected only once. The chain recombines TRBV12-5 with TRBJ1-1; D possibly corresponds to TRBD1 (6 bases). Germline CDR1 and CDR2: LGHNT and FRNRAP. The CDR3 loop spans 12 amino acids. V gave up 6 bases and J gave up 7 bases, with 12 bases separating them. CDR3 amino acids: CASGPGTLEAFF. The CDR3, as DNA: TGTGCTAGTGGCCCCGGGACACTTGAAGCTTTCTTT.

This clonotype is a singleton in its sample. This chain connects TRBV12-5 to TRBJ2-7; D remains ambiguous. This CDR3 is built from 12 residues. CDR1 and CDR2 from the germline V gene are LGHNT and FRNRAP. With 0 bases removed from V and 6 bases from J, the gap between germline ends came to 6 bases. The CDR3: CASGLVGGEQYF. In nucleotides, the CDR3 is TGTGCTAGTGGTTTGGTCGGCGGCGAGCAGTACTTC.

This sequence joins TRBV18 and TRBJ2-3, with D unresolved. In germline, CDR1 is KGHSH, CDR2 LQKENI. The CDR3 sequence is 14 residues long. Trimming stripped 3 bases from V and 3 bases from J, with 10 bases between. CDR3 sequence (DNA): TGTGCCAGCTCACCCCCTCTAGGGACAGATACGCAGTATTTT. Its translation is CASSPPLGTDTQYF. Variable domain in full (rest from reference TRBV18 and TRBJ2-3): NAGVMQNPRHLVRRRGQEARLRCSPMKGHSHVYWYRQLPEEGLKFMVYLQKENIIDESGMPKERFSAEFPKEGPSILRIQQVVRGDSAAYFCASSPPLGTDTQYFGPGTRLTVL.

The CDR3 sequence: CASSLARAYEQYV. The DNA of the CDR3 is TGTGCCAGCAGTTTGGCCCGGGCCTACGAGCAGTACGTC. The V gene is TRBV28, the J gene TRBJ2-7; D gene uncertain. CDR1 is MDHEN, CDR2 SYDVKM, per germline. This CDR3 is 13 amino acids long. Trimming shortened V by 3 bases and J by 2 bases, and 8 bases separated the two germline ends.

V is TRBV19 and J is TRBJ1-6; 10 bases are shared with TRBD1. Germline V gives CDR1 LNHDA, CDR2 SQIVND (reference sequence). Losses at the gene ends were 6 bases for V and 7 bases for J; bases not matched to a gene: 6. The length of the CDR3 is 15 residues. The CDR3 loop is CASRRDRGLNSPLHF. In nucleotides, the CDR3 is TGTGCCAGTAGAAGGGACAGGGGCCTCAATTCACCCCTCCACTTT.

J is TRBJ2-3 and V is TRBV7-3; D gene unclear. This CDR3 contains 14 residues. V was pared by 4 bases and J by 2 bases, with 10 bases between. The V gene's germline CDR1 is SGHTA and CDR2 FQGTGA. The CDR3 bases are TGTGCCAGCAGCTCGTTGGGTAACACAGATACGCAGTATTTT. Protein product: CASSSLGNTDTQYF.

This chain connects TRBV25-1 to TRBJ1-5; TRBD1 aligns across 11 bases. The CDR3 consists of 15 residues. The germline V gene encodes CDR1 MGHDK and CDR2 SYGVNS. V trimming: 4 bases; J trimming: 4 bases; junction bases outside the gene matches: 3. This chain's CDR3 is CASSGTGGLNQPQHF. CDR3 bases: TGTGCCAGCAGTGGGACAGGGGGCCTAAATCAGCCCCAGCATTTT.

The J gene is TRBJ2-5, the V gene TRBV6-5; tentatively, D is TRBD1 (5 bases). The CDR3 sequence is 13 residues long. V lost 4 bases and J 3 bases, leaving 9 bases between the germline ends. CDR1 and CDR2 from the germline V gene are MNHEY and SVGAGI. CDR3 DNA sequence: TGTGCCAGCAGTTGGGGCGGAGAAGAGACCCAGTACTTC. The encoded protein is CASSWGGEETQYF.

The V gene is TRBV7-9, the J gene TRBJ2-1; D uncertain. CDR3 size: 13 residues. Between the trimmed V and J ends, which lost 5 bases and 6 bases, there was a span of 11 bases. Looked up from germline, CDR1 is SEHNR and CDR2 is FQNEAQ (reference sequence). The CDR3 nucleotides read TGTGCCAGCAGCCCCCTGGTGGGCAATGAGCAGTTCTTC. Amino acid sequence: CASSPLVGNEQFF.

The chain recombines TRBV4-1 with TRBJ2-7, with TRBD2 as a possible D gene (6 bases). V lost 1 base, J lost 2 bases, and 15 bases lay in between. CDR1 is MGHRA, CDR2 YSYEKL, per germline. This CDR3 has 16 residues. The CDR3 DNA follows: TGCGCCAGCAGCCAAGTCGAAGCGGGTCTTACCTACGAGCAGTACTTC. This encodes CASSQVEAGLTYEQYF.

The genes are TRBV2 and TRBJ2-1; 8 bases align to TRBD2. The CDR3 runs to 16 residues. Germline values: CDR1 SNHLY, CDR2 FYNNEI. V was clipped by 5 bases and J by 4 bases; unmatched bases: 10. The CDR3 DNA reads as TGTGCCAGCAGTCGAGCGGAGCGGGGGCCATACAATGAGCAGTTCTTC. It specifies CASSRAERGPYNEQFF.

The chain is built from TRBV7-9 and TRBJ2-2; D may be TRBD1 or TRBD2 (5 bases each). The CDR3 is 17 amino acids. From germline, CDR1 is SEHNR and CDR2 FQNEAQ (reference sequence). The V end was cut by 4 bases, the J end by 0 bases, with 15 bases between. CDR3: CASSSGPGLANTGELFF. CDR3 nucleotides: TGTGCCAGCAGCTCAGGGCCGGGGCTCGCGAACACCGGGGAGCTGTTTTTT.

This clonotype was counted a single time. The chain links TRBV12-3 or TRBV12-4 to TRBJ1-4; possible D gene TRBD1, 5 bases. The V end lost 6 bases, the J end lost 0 bases, and 11 bases lay between the germline ends. CDR3 length: 15 residues. The CDR3 DNA reads TGTGCCAGCAGCCAGACAGATGCAACTAATGAAAAACTGTTTTTT. As protein: CASSQTDATNEKLFF.

V usage is TRBV27 and J usage is TRBJ2-7, with D perhaps TRBD1 or TRBD2 (5 bases each). Trimming shortened V by 1 base and J by 1 base, and 8 bases separated the two germline ends. The CDR3 totals 14 residues. CDR1 and CDR2 from the germline V gene are MNHEY and SMNVEV (reference sequence). The CDR3 bases are TGTGCCAGCAGTTTATTGGGGGATTCCTACGAGCAGTACTTC. Translated: CASSLLGDSYEQYF.

The rearrangement uses TRBV27 and TRBJ1-5; TRBD1 is a possible D gene (6 bases). The CDR3 length is 15 residues. In germline, CDR1 is MNHEY, CDR2 SMNVEV (reference sequence). Trimming stripped 6 bases from V and 1 base from J, with 13 bases between. The CDR3 here is CASRQGPGSNQPQHF. The CDR3 bases are TGTGCCAGCAGGCAGGGGCCCGGGAGCAATCAGCCCCAGCATTTT.

This chain joins TRBV13 and TRBJ1-2; weak D call: TRBD1 (5 bases). V was pared by 5 bases and J by 2 bases, with 15 bases between. The CDR3 spans 15 residues. Germline values: CDR1 PRHDT, CDR2 FYEKMQ (reference sequence). In DNA, the CDR3 is TGTGCCAGCAGCCCAGGACGAGGGGCGAACTATGGCTACACCTTC. The encoded protein is CASSPGRGANYGYTF.

V usage is TRBV7-9 and J usage is TRBJ1-2; D uncertain. Germline V lookup: CDR1 SEHNR, CDR2 FQNEAQ (reference sequence). The ends were cut back, 1 base at V and 8 bases at J, with 8 bases in the middle. The CDR3 extends over 12 amino acids. Here the CDR3 reads CASSLGSVGYTF. The CDR3 nucleotides read TGTGCCAGCAGCTTAGGGTCCGTCGGCTACACCTTC.

The CDR3 region is CASSQEISEVVYGYTF. In nucleotides, the CDR3 is TGCGCCAGCAGCCAAGAGATCTCGGAGGTTGTCTATGGCTACACCTTC. The chain carries TRBV4-3 and TRBJ1-2; the D is unclear. The germline V and J ends were trimmed by 0 bases and 4 bases, with 15 bases remaining between them. Germline CDR1 reads LGHNA; CDR2 reads YSLEER. This CDR3 comprises 16 residues.

The CDR3 bases are TGTGCCAGCAGTTTAGAGGCTGGACCGCAGTACCAAGAGACCCAGTACTTC. Protein: CASSLEAGPQYQETQYF. The J gene is TRBJ2-5, the V gene TRBV28; D call uncertain. There are 17 residues in the CDR3. V gave up 2 bases and J gave up 0 bases, with 16 bases separating them. The germline V gene has CDR1 MDHEN and CDR2 SYDVKM.

This chain connects TRBV3-1 to TRBJ1-1; weak D call: TRBD1 (5 bases). The V gene lost 0 bases and the J gene lost 5 bases, with 10 bases spanning the gap. This CDR3 is built from 14 residues. The V gene's germline CDR1 is LGHDT and CDR2 YNNKEL (reference sequence). The CDR3 sequence: CASSQDWGVTEAFF. The CDR3 nucleotides are TGTGCCAGCAGCCAAGATTGGGGGGTTACTGAAGCTTTCTTT.

The rearrangement links TRBV6-2 or TRBV6-3 to TRBJ2-1, with D perhaps TRBD2 (5 bases). The CDR3 has 16 amino acids. Trimming pared 4 bases from V and 2 bases from J, leaving 15 bases between. Germline loops: CDR1 MNHEY, CDR2 SVGEGT. CDR3 DNA sequence: TGTGCCAGCAGTTCCATCCGGCGGACTCCCTACAATGAGCAGTTCTTC. Its translation: CASSSIRRTPYNEQFF.

This chain connects TRBV4-1 to TRBJ2-2; D is undetermined. In germline, CDR1 is MGHRA, CDR2 YSYEKL. V shed 0 bases and J shed 6 bases, with 5 bases lying between them. The CDR3 length is 13 residues. CDR3 nucleotide sequence: TGCGCCAGCAGCCAAGAAACCCCCGGGGAGCTGTTTTTT. Its protein is CASSQETPGELFF.